This TCR beta chain stems from a study of blood T cell repertoires in COVID-19. Study summary: Sites in the United States, Italy and Spain provided acute and convalescent COVID-19 samples. The analysed material was cDNA or gDNA that came from T cells, B-cell-depleted T cells, or PBMCs.

The germline V gene encodes CDR1 LNHNV and CDR2 YYDKDF (reference sequence). V was trimmed by 0 bases and J by 3 bases, leaving 9 bases between them. The CDR3 totals 15 residues. In its sample, this clone was seen a few times. In the authors' workflow: Estimates of nucleated cell counts were drawn from the amplification of reference gene primers. Generated by immunoSEQ multiplex PCR, the TCRdb table keeps only in-frame clones and is missing some. From that table come the V and J calls and clone size; the DNA was used to work out D and trimming. The sample has about 180,000 clones; approximately 83% are singletons.

The sequencing sample was made of peripheral blood. This chain uses TRBV15 with TRBJ1-5, with D perhaps TRBD1 (5 bases). The TCR originated in a human donor in a cohort sampled during active COVID-19. In DNA, the CDR3 is TGTGCCACCAGCAGAGATACAGGACCCAATCAGCCCCAGCATTTT. It yields the protein CATSRDTGPNQPQHF.